This TCR beta chain comes out of a study of T cell responses to AZD1222 COVID-19 vaccine. Notes on the study in general: Females made up more of the donors, who were largely white British, and clonal diversity may have come out too low. Vaccine-associated CD4 TCRs ranged over spike, dominating at 160-218 and 743-854. Breadth and depth of Spike-specific TCRs rose after two AZD1222 doses. Only a handful of individuals given AZD1222 were seropositive at baseline.

Germline loops: CDR1 SGHDT, CDR2 YYEEEE. V was cut by 0 bases and J by 7 bases, with 17 bases left in between. The CDR3 runs 16 residues. Comment on this clone: Its antigen is not identified.

Produced via immunoSEQ multiplex PCR; TCRdb's table is partial and in-frame only. This table holds more than 95,000 clones, approximately 86% found once. The sequence was collected from an adult in good health. Sequences were derived from peripheral blood, sampled on day 0 of AZD1222 vaccination. The chain links TRBV5-6 to TRBJ1-5; possibly TRBD1 for D (5 bases). The CDR3 sequence: CASSLGLGVVGQPQHF. The CDR3 DNA follows: TGTGCCAGCAGCTTGGGCTTAGGGGTCGTAGGACAGCCCCAGCATTTT. The entire variable domain, with the rest obtained from reference TRBV5-6 and TRBJ1-5, is as follows: DAGVTQSPTHLIKTRGQQVTLRCSPKSGHDTVSWYQQALGQGPQFIFQYYEEEERQRGNFPDRFSGHQFPNYSSELNVNALLLGDSALYLCASSLGLGVVGQPQHFGDGTRLSIL.